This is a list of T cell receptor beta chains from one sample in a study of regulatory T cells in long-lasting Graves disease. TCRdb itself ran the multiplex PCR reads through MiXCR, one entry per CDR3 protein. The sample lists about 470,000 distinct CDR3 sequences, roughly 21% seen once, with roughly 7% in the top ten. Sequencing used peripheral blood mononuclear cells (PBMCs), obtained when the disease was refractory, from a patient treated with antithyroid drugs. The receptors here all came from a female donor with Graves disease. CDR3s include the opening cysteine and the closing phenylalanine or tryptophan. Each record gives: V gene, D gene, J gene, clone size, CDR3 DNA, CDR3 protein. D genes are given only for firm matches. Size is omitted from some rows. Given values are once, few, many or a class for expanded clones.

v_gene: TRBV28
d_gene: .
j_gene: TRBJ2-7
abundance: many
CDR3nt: TGTGCCAGCAGTTTGCTACAGTTGGACGAGCAGTACTTC
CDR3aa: CASSLLQLDEQYF

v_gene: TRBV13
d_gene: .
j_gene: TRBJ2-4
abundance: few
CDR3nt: TGTGCCAGCAGCCTGGGGACACCCGAATGGAACATTCAGTACTTC
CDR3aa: CASSLGTPEWNIQYF

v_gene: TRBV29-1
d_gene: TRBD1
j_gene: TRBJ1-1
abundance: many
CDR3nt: TGCAGCGCCAGGGGGCGGTTGAACACTGAAGCTTTCTTT
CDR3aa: CSARGRLNTEAFF

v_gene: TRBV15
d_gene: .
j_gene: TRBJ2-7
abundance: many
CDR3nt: TGTGCCACCGGTCGCGGGACGACCTACGAGCAGTACTTC
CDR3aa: CATGRGTTYEQYF

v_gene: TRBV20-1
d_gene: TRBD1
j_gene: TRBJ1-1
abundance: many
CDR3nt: TGCAGTGCTTGGGACAGGGGGCGTGCTGAAGCTTTCTTT
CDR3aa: CSAWDRGRAEAFF

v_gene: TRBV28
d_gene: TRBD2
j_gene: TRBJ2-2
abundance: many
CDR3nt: TGTGCCAGCAGCCGGAAAGCGGGACCCGGGGAGCTGTTTTTT
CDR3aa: CASSRKAGPGELFF

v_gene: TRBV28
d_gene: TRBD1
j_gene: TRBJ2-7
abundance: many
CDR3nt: TGTGCCATTCGGGACAGGGCCTCCTACGAGCAGTACTTC
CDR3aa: CAIRDRASYEQYF

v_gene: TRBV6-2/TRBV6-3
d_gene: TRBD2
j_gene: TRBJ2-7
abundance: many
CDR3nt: TGTGCCAGCAGCCCCTCAGCGGGGGGGATGAAGCAGTACTTC
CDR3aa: CASSPSAGGMKQYF

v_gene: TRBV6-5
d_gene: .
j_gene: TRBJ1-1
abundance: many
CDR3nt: TGTGCCAGCAGTTACGGGAACATGAACACTGAAGCTTTCTTT
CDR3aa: CASSYGNMNTEAFF

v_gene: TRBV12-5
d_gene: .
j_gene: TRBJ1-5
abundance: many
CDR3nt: TGTGCTAGTGGTTTCTCTGGCAATCAGCCCCAGCATTTT
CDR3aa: CASGFSGNQPQHF

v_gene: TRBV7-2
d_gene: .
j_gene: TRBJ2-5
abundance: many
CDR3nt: TGTGCCAGCCGGCTCACAGAGACCCAGTACTTC
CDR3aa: CASRLTETQYF

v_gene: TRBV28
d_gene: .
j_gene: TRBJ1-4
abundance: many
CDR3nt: TGTGCCTCCACGGGGCAGGGGACCAATGAAAAACTGTTTTTT
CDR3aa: CASTGQGTNEKLFF

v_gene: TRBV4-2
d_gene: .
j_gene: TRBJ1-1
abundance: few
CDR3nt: TGTGCCAGCAGCCAAGATCTTGAAGCTTTCTTT
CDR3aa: CASSQDLEAFF

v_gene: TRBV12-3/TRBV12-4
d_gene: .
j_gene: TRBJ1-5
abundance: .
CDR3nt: TGTGCCAGCAGTTTCGGCGATCAGCCCCCGCATTTT
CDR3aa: CASSFGDQPPHF

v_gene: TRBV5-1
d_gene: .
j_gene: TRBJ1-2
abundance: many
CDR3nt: TGCGCCAGCAGCTCCCAGACAGAGAACAGCGGCTACACCTTC
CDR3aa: CASSSQTENSGYTF

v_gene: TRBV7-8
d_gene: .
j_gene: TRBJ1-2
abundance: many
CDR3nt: TGTGCCAGCAGCTTAGGTGGCGAGTCCTATGGCTACACCTTC
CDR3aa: CASSLGGESYGYTF

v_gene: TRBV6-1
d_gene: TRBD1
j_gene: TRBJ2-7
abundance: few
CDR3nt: TGTGCCAGCAGACGCCGGGACAGATTCTACGAGCAGTACTTC
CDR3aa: CASRRRDRFYEQYF

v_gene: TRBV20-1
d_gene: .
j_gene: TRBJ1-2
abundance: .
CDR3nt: TGCAGTGCTACGGAGTTAGGCTACACCTTC
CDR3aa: CSATELGYTF

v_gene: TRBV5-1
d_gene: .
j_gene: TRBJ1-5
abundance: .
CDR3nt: TGCGCCAGCAGCAATATATCGGCGCCCCGGCAGCCCCAGCATTTT
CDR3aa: CASSNISAPRQPQHF

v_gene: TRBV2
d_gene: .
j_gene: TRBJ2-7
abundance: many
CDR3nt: TGTGCCAGCAGTGAAAATACAGACCCCAGCTACGAGCAGTACTTC
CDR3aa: CASSENTDPSYEQYF

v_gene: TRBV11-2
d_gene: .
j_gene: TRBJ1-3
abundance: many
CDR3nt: TGTGCCAGCAGCTTTTCATCAAGCTCTGGAAACACCATATATTTT
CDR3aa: CASSFSSSSGNTIYF

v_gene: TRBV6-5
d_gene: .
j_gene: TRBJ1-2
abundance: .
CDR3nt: TGTGCCAGCAGTTACTCCTCCGGGGCTAGTGGGGGCTATGGCTACATCTTC
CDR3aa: CASSYSSGASGGYGYIF

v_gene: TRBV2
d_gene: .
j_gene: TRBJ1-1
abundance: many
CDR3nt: TGTGCCAGCAGTGTCTCGATAAGGATGTCTGAAGCTTTCTTT
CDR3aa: CASSVSIRMSEAFF

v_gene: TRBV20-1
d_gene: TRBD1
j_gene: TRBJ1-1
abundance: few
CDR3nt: TGCAGTGCGCCAGGACAGGGTGTCTTT
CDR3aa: CSAPGQGVF

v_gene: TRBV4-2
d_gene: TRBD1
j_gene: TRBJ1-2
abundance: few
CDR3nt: TGTGCCAGCAGCCAAGCGGGGGACAGTCATGGCTACACCTTC
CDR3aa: CASSQAGDSHGYTF

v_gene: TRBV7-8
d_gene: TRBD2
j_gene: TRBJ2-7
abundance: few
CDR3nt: TGTGCCAGCAGCTACTCCCCTAGCGGGAGGGGGTCCTCCGAGCAGTACTTC
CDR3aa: CASSYSPSGRGSSEQYF

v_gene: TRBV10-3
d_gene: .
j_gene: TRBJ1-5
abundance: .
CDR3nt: TGTGCCATCAGTGAGTCTGACAGAAATCAGCCCCAGCATTTT
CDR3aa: CAISESDRNQPQHF

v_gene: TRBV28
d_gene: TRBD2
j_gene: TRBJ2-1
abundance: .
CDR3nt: TGTGCCAGCAGTTCCTGGACTAGCGGGAGGAATGAGCAGTTCTTC
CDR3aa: CASSSWTSGRNEQFF

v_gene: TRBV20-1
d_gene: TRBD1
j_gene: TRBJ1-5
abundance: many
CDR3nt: TGCAGTGCCGGGACAGCCTTCGATCAGCCCCAGCATTTT
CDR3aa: CSAGTAFDQPQHF

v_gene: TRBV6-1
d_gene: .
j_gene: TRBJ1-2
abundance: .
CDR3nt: TGTGCCAGCAGCTACGGGGGCAGATACGGCTACACCTTC
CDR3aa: CASSYGGRYGYTF

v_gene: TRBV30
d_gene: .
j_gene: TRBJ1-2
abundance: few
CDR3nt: TGTGCCTATCAAACAGGGACTGGCTACACCTTC
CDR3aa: CAYQTGTGYTF

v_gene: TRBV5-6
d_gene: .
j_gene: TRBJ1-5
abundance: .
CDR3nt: TGTGCCAGCAGCTCAATCCATGGCAATCAGCCCCAGCATTTT
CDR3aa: CASSSIHGNQPQHF

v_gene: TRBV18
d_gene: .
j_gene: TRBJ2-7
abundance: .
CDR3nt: TGTGCCAGCTCGCGGGGGCGGGACAGAGCCTACGAGCAGTACTTC
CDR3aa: CASSRGRDRAYEQYF

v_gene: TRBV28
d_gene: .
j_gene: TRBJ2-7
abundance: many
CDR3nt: TGTGCCAGCAGTTCGGGGGTCCCCCACGAGCAGTACTTC
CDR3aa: CASSSGVPHEQYF

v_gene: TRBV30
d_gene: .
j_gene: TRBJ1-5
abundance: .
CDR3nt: TGTGCCTGGAGTGTATCCCACGAGGGGTCCCAGCATTTT
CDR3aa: CAWSVSHEGSQHF

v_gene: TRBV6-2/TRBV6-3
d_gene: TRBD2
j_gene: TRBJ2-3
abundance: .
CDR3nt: TGTGCCAGCAGTGATCGCCCCGGGACTAGTTTAGATACGCAGTATTTT
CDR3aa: CASSDRPGTSLDTQYF

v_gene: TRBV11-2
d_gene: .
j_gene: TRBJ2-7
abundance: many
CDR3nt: TGTGCCAGCAGCTTTTTCGGCGGGACGCCCTCGGGGGAGCAGTACTTC
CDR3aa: CASSFFGGTPSGEQYF

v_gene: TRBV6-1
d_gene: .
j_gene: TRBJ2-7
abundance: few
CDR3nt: TGTGCCAGCGCGGGTAGGCAGGGCGGTATCAACGAGCAGTACTTC
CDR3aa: CASAGRQGGINEQYF

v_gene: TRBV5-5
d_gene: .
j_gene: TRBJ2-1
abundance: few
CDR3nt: TGTGCCAGCAGCCGGACCTGGGGTGAGCAGTTCTTC
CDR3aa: CASSRTWGEQFF

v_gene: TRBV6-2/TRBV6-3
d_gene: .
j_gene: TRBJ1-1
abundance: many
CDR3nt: TGTGCCAGCAGTGGCAATTTGGGTACTGAAGCTTTCTTT
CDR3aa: CASSGNLGTEAFF

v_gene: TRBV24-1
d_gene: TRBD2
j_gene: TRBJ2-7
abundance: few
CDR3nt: TGTGCCACCAGAACCGGGGGGGGGGCGCCGAGATACGAGCAGTACTTC
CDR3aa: CATRTGGGAPRYEQYF

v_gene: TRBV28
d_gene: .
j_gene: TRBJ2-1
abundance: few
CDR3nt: TGTGCCAGCTCCAGACGGCTCGGCGTTGACAATGAGCAGTTCTTC
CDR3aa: CASSRRLGVDNEQFF

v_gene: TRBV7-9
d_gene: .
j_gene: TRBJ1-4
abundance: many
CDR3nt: TGTGCCAGCAGCCACATACGGGACAACAATGAAAAACTGTTTTTT
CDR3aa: CASSHIRDNNEKLFF

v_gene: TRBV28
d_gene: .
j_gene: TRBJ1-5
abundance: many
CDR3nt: TGTGCCAGCAGTCCAACAGGGCTCAATCAGCCCCAGCATTTT
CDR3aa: CASSPTGLNQPQHF

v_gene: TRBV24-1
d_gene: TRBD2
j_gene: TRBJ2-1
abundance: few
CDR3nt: TGTGCCACAAGGGCTAGCGGGAGGGTTGAGCAGTTCTTC
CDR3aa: CATRASGRVEQFF

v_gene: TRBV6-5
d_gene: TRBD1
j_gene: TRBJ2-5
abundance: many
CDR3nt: TGTGCCAGCAGTTACTCGCTAAGGGGGCCTGGAGAGACCCAGTACTTC
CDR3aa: CASSYSLRGPGETQYF

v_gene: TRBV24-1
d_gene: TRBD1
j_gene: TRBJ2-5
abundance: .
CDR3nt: TGTGCCACCAGTGAATCCGGGACAGGGGGCTGGGCCCAGTACTTC
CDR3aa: CATSESGTGGWAQYF

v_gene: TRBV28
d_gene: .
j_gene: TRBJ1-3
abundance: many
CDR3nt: TGTGCCAGCAGTTTATCAATCCGCTCTGGAAACACCATATATTTT
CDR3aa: CASSLSIRSGNTIYF

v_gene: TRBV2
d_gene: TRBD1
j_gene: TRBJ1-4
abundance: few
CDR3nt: TGTGCCAGCAGTGAAGTTCTCCTCCGGGGGGCCCGTCCCGGGACAGGAGGAAAACTGTCTTTT
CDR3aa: CASSEVLLRGARPGTGGKLSF

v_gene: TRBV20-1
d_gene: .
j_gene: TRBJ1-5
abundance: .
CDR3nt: TGCAGTGCTCCTCCCCTGGACCTTAGCAATCAGCCCCAGCATTTT
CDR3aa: CSAPPLDLSNQPQHF

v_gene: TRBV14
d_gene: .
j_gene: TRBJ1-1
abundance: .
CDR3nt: TGTGCCAGCAGCCAATATACCGGGCAAATGAACACTGAAGCTTTCTTT
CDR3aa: CASSQYTGQMNTEAFF

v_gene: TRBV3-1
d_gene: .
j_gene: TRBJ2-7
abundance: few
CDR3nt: TGTGCCAGCAGCCAGCGCTCCTACGAGCAGTACTTC
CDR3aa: CASSQRSYEQYF

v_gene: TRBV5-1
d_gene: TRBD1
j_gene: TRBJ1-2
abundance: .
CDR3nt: TGCGCCAGCAGCCCGGGACAGCCTACTAATACCTATGGCTACACCTTC
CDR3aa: CASSPGQPTNTYGYTF

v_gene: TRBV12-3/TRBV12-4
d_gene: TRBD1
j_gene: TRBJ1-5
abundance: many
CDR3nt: TGTGCCAGCAGGGCACAGGGGAATCAGCCCCAGCATTTT
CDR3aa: CASRAQGNQPQHF

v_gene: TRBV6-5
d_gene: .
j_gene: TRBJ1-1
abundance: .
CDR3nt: TGTGCCAGCAGTTACGAAGAGGGGCCGCTGAACACTGAAGCTTTCTTT
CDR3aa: CASSYEEGPLNTEAFF

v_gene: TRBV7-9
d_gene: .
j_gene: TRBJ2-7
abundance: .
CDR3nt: TGTGCCAGCAGCTTTGGGGGACTTAGTGAGCAGTACTTC
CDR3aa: CASSFGGLSEQYF

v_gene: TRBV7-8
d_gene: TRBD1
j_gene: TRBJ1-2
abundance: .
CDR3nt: TGTGCCAGCAGCTTAGGTTATTCGGACAGGGCAGACTATGGCTACACCTTC
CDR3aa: CASSLGYSDRADYGYTF

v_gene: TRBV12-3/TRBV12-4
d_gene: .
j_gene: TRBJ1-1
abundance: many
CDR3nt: TGTGCCAGCAGTTTATTGTACGGTGAAGCTTTCTTT
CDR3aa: CASSLLYGEAFF

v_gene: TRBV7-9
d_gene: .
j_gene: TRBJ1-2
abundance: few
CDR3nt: TGTGCCAGCAGCTTAGGCCAGGTTCTCGGTGGCTACACCTTC
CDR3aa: CASSLGQVLGGYTF

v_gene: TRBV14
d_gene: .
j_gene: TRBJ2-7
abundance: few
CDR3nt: TGTGCCAGCAGCCAATTAGGCAGTCGGGCCAAAGGGGTCTACGAGCAGTACTTC
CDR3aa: CASSQLGSRAKGVYEQYF